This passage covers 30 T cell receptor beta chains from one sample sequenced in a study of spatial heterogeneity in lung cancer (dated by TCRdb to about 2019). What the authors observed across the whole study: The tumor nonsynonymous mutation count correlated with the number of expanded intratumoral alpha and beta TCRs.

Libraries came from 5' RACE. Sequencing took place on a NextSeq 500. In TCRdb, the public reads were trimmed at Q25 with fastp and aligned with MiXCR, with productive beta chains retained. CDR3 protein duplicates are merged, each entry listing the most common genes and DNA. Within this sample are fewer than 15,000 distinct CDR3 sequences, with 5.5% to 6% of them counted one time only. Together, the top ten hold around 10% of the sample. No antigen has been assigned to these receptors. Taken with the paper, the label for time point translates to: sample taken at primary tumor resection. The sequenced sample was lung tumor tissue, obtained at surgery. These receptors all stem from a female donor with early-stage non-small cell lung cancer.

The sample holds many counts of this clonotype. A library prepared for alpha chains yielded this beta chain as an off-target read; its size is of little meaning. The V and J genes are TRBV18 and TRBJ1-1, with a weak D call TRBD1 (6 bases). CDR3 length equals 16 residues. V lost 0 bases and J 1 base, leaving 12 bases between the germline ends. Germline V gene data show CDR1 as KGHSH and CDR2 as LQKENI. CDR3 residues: CASSPPRGQKNTEAFF. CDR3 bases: TGTGCCAGCTCACCACCGCGAGGACAGAAGAACACTGAAGCTTTCTTT.

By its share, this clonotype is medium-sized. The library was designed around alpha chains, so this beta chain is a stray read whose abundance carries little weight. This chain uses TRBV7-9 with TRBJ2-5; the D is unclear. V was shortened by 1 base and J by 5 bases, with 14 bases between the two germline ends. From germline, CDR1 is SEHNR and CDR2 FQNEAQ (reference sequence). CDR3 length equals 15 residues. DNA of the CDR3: TGTGCCAGCAGCTTAGTAACTGGGGTAGATGAGACCCAGTACTTC. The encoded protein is CASSLVTGVDETQYF.

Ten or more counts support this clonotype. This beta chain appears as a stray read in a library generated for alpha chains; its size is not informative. DNA for the CDR3: TGTGCCAGCAGCCAATTCGGATCTGGGGCCAACGTCCTGACTTTC. Protein sequence: CASSQFGSGANVLTF. V usage is TRBV3-1 and J usage is TRBJ2-6; D is unresolved. The V end lost 2 bases, the J end lost 1 base, and 6 bases lay between the germline ends. From germline, CDR1 is LGHDT and CDR2 YNNKEL (reference sequence). This CDR3 comprises 15 residues.

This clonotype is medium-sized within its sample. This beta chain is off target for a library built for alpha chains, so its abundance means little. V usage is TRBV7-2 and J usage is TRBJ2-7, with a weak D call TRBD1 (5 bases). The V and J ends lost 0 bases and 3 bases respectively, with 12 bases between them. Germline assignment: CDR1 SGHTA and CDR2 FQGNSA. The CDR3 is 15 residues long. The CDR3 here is CASSLAWGRSYEQYF. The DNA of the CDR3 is TGTGCCAGCAGCTTAGCGTGGGGCCGCAGCTACGAGCAGTACTTC.

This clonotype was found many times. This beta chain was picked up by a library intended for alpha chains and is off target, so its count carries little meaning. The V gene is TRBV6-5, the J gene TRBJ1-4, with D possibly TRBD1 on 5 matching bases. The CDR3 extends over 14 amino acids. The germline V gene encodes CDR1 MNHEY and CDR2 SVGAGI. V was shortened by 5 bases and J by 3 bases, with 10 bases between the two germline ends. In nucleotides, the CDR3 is TGTGCCAGCAGTAGAAAGGGGCCTAATGAAAAACTGTTTTTT. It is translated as CASSRKGPNEKLFF.

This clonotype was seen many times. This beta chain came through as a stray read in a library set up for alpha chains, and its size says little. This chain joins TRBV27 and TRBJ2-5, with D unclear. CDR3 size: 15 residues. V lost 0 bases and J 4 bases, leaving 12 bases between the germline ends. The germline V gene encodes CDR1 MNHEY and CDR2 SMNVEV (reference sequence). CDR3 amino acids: CASSLSGTHGETQYF. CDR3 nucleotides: TGTGCCAGCAGTTTATCGGGCACACATGGAGAGACCCAGTACTTC.

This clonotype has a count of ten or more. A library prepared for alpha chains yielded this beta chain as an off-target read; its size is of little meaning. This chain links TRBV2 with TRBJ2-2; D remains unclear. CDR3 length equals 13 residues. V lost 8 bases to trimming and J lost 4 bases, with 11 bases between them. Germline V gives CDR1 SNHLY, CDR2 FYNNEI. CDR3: CASGWGFTGELFF. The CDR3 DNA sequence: TGTGCCAGCGGGTGGGGATTCACCGGGGAGCTGTTTTTT.

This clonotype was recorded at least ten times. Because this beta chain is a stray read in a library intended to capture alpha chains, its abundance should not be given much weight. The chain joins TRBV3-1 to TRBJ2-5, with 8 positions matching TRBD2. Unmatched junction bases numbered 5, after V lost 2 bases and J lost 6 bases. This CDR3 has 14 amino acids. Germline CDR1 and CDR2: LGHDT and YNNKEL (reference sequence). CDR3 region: CASSQFSGEKTQYF. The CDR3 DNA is TGTGCCAGCAGCCAATTTAGCGGGGAGAAGACCCAGTACTTC.

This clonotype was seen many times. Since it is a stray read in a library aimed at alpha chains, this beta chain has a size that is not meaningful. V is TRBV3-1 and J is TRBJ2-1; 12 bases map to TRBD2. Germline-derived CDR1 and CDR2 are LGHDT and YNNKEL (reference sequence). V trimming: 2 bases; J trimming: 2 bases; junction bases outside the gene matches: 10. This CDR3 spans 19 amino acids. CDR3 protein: CASSQNGLAGILPYNEQFF. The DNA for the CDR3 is TGTGCCAGCAGCCAAAATGGACTAGCGGGGATCCTGCCCTACAATGAGCAGTTCTTC.

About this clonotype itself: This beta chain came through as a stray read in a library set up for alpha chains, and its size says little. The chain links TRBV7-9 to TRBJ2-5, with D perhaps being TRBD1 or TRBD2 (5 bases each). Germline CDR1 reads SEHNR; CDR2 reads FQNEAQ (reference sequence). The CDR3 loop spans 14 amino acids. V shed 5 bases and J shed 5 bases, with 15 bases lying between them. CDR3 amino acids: CASSRRDRFETQYF. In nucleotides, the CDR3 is TGTGCCAGCAGCCGCCGGGACCGATTCGAGACCCAGTACTTC.

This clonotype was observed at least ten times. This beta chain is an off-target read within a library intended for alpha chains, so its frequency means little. DNA of the CDR3: TGTGCCAGCAGACCCACCGGGACTAGCGGAACCGGGGAGCTGTTTTTT. It translates to CASRPTGTSGTGELFF. V and J are TRBV7-9 and TRBJ2-2, with 11 positions matching TRBD2. Trimming cost V 6 bases and J 5 bases; bases outside gene matches: 8. Per germline, CDR1 SEHNR and CDR2 FQNEAQ (reference sequence). The CDR3 totals 16 residues.

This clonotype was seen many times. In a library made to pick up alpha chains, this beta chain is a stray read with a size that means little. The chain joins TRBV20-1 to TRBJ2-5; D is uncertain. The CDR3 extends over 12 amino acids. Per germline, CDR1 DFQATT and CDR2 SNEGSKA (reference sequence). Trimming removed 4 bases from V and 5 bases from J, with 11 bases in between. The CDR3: CSATYPDETQYF. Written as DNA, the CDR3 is TGCAGTGCTACATACCCGGACGAGACCCAGTACTTC.

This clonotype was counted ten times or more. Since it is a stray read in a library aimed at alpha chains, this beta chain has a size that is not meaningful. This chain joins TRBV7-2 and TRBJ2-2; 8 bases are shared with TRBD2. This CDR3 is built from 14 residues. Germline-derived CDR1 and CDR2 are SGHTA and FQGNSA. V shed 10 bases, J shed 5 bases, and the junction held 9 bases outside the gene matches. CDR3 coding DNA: TGTGCCACCTCCGGGGGGGCTCGAACCGGGGAGCTGTTTTTT. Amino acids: CATSGGARTGELFF.

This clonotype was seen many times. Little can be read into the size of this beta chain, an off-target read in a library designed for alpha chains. The CDR3 DNA sequence: TGTGCCAGCAGTGGGAGCAGGGGGACCGGGGAGCTGTTTTTT. This encodes CASSGSRGTGELFF. The chain carries TRBV2 and TRBJ2-2; TRBD1 aligns across 7 bases. CDR1 SNHLY and CDR2 FYNNEI come from the germline V gene. V was pared by 4 bases and J by 5 bases, with 4 bases of the junction left unmatched. The CDR3 sequence is 14 residues long.

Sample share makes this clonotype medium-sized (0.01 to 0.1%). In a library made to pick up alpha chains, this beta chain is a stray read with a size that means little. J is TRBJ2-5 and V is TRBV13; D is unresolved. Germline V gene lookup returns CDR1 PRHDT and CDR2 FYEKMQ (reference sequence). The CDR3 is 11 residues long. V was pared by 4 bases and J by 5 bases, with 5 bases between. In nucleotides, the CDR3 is TGTGCCAGCAGCTCTGAGGAGACCCAGTACTTC. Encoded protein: CASSSEETQYF.

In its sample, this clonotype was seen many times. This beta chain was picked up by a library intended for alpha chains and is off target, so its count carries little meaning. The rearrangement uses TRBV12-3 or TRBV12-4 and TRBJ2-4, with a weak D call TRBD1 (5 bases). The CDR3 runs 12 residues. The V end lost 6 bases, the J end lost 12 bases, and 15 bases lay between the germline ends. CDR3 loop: CASRAAGFNQYF. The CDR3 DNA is TGTGCCAGCAGGGCGGCAGGGTTTAATCAGTACTTC.

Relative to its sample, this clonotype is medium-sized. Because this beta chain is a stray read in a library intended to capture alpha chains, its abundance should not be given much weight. CDR3 protein: CASSLEGASTDTQYF. CDR3 DNA sequence: TGTGCCAGCAGCTTAGAGGGGGCAAGCACAGATACGCAGTATTTT. This rearrangement joins TRBV11-2 to TRBJ2-3; D might be TRBD1 (6 bases). Germline-derived CDR1 and CDR2 are SGHAT and FQNNGV. V was clipped by 0 bases and J by 0 bases, with 7 bases between them. The CDR3 spans 15 residues.

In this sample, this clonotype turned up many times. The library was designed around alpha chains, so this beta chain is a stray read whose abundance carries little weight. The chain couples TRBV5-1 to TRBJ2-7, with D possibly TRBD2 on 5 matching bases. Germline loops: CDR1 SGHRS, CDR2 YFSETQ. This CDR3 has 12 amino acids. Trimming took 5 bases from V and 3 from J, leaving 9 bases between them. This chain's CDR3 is CASRMDFYEQYF. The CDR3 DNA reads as TGCGCCAGCAGGATGGACTTCTACGAGCAGTACTTC.

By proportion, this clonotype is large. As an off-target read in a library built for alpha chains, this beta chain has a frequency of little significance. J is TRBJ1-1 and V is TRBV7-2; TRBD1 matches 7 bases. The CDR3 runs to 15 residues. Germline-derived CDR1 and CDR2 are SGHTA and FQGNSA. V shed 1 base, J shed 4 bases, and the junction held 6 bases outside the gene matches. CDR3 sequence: CASSLEAGGGTEAFF. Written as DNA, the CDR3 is TGTGCCAGCAGCTTAGAAGCAGGGGGTGGCACTGAAGCTTTCTTT.

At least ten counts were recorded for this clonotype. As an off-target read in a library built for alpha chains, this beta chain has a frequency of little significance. CDR3 loop: CASSMEDVDTQYF. The CDR3 nucleotides are TGTGCCAGTAGTATGGAAGACGTGGATACGCAGTATTTT. The chain recombines TRBV19 with TRBJ2-3; D remains ambiguous. This CDR3 comprises 13 residues. V lost 3 bases to trimming and J lost 6 bases, with 10 bases between them. Germline V gene data show CDR1 as LNHDA and CDR2 as SQIVND (reference sequence).

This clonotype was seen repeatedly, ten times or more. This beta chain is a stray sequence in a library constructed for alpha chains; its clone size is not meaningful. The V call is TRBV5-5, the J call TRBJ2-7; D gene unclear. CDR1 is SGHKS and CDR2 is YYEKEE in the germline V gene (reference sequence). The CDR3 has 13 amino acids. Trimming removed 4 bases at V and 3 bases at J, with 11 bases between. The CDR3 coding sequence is TGTGCCAGCAGCCGGTCTTTAGTCTACGAGCAGTACTTC. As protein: CASSRSLVYEQYF.

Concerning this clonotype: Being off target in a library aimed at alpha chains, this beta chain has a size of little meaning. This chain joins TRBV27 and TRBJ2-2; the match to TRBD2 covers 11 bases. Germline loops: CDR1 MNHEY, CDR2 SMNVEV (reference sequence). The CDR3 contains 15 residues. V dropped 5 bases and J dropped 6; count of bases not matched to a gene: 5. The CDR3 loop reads CASSLTSGNAGELFF. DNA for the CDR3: TGTGCCAGCAGTCTGACTAGCGGGAATGCCGGGGAGCTGTTTTTT.

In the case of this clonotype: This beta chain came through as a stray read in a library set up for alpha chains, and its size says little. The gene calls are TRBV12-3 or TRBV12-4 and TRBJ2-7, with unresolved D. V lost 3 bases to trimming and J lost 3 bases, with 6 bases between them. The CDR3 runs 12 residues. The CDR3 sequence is CASSFFRYEQYF. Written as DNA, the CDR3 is TGTGCCAGCAGTTTTTTCCGCTACGAGCAGTACTTC.

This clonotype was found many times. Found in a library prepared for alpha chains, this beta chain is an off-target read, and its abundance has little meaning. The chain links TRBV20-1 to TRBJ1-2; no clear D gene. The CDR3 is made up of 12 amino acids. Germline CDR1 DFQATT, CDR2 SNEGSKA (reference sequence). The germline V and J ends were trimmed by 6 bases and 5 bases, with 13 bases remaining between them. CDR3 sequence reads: CSAYTRRYGYTF. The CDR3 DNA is TGCAGTGCGTATACACGCCGGTATGGCTACACCTTC.

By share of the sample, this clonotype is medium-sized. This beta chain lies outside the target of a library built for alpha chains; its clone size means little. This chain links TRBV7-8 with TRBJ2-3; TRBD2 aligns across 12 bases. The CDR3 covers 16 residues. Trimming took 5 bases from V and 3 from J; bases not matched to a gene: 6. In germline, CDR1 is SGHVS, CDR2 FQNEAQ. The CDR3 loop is CASSRRTSGATDTQYF. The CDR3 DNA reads TGTGCCAGCAGCAGAAGGACTAGCGGGGCAACAGATACGCAGTATTTT.

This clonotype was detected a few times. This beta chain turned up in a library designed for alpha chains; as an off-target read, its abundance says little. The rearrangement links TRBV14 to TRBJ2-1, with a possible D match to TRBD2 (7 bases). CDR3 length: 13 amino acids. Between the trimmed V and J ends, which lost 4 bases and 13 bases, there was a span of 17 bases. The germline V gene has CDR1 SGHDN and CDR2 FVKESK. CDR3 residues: CASSPWVTGGQFF. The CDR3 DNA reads TGTGCCAGCAGCCCATGGGTCACGGGGGGCCAGTTCTTC. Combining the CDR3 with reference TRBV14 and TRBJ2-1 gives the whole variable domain EAGVTQFPSHSVIEKGQTVTLRCDPISGHDNLYWYRRVMGKEIKFLLHFVKESKQDESGMPNNRFLAERTGGTYSTLKVQPAELEDSGVYFCASSPWVTGGQFFGPGTRLTVL.

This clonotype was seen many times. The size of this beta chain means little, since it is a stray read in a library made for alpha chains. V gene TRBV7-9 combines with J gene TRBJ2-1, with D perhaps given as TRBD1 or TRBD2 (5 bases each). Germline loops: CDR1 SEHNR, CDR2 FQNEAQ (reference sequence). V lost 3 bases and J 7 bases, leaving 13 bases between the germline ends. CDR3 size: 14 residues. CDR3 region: CASSFQGPGNEQFF. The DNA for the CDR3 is TGTGCCAGCAGCTTTCAGGGACCTGGGAATGAGCAGTTCTTC.

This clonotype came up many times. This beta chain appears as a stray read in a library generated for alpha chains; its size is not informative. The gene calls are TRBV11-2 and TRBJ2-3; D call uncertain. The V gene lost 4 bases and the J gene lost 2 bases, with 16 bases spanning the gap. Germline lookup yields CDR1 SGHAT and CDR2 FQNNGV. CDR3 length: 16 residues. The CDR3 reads CASSSRLMDPTDTQYF. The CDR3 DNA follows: TGTGCCAGCAGCTCTCGTTTGATGGATCCCACAGATACGCAGTATTTT. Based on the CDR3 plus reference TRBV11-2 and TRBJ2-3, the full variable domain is EAGVAQSPRYKIIEKRQSVAFWCNPISGHATLYWYQQILGQGPKLLIQFQNNGVVDDSQLPKDRFSAERLKGVDSTLKIQPAKLEDSAVYLCASSSRLMDPTDTQYFGPGTRLTVL.

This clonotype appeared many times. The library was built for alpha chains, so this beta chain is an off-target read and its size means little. CDR3 sequence reads: CASSYTGDKNQPQHF. As DNA, the CDR3 is TGTGCCAGCAGCTATACAGGGGACAAAAATCAGCCCCAGCATTTT. The genes are TRBV5-5 and TRBJ1-5; 7 bases match TRBD1. This CDR3 is built from 15 residues. V trimming: 3 bases; J trimming: 4 bases; junction bases outside the gene matches: 7. The germline gives CDR1 SGHKS, CDR2 YYEKEE (reference sequence). Based on the CDR3 plus reference TRBV5-5 and TRBJ1-5, the full variable domain is DAGVTQSPTHLIKTRGQQVTLRCSPISGHKSVSWYQQVLGQGPQFIFQYYEKEERGRGNFPDRFSARQFPNYSSELNVNALLLGDSALYLCASSYTGDKNQPQHFGDGTRLSIL.

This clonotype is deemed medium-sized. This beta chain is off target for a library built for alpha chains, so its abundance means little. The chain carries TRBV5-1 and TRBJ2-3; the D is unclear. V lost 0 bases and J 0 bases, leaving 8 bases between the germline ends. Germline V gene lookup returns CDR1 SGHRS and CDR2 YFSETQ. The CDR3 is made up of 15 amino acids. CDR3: CASSLAATSTDTQYF. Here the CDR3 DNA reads TGCGCCAGCAGCTTGGCGGCTACTAGCACAGATACGCAGTATTTT.